This T cell receptor beta chain is from a study of OX40 agonist ivuxolimab in advanced cancers. Findings and caveats of the study: At doses 0.1 to 3.0 mg/kg, CD4+ and CD8+ clones expanded. Compared with others, partial responders at 0.1-3.0 mg/kg displayed clonal expansion among the lowest.

Assay used: immunoSEQ multiplex PCR; TCRdb lists only in-frame clones, some missing. Among approximately 84,000 clones listed, around four fifths were seen once. The V gene's germline CDR1 is KGHSH and CDR2 LQKENI. This CDR3 region has 13 residues. Deletions cut 3 bases from V and 5 bases from J, with 10 bases between. This clone appeared a few times. What it binds is unknown. The chain recombines TRBV18 with TRBJ2-5; either TRBD1 or TRBD2 may fit D (5 bases each). The sample consisted of CD4+ or CD8+ T cells sorted from blood, taken in a trial of the OX40 agonist ivuxolimab. The receptor comes from an adult with an advanced solid tumor such as melanoma, head and neck, liver or kidney cancer. CDR3 sequence (DNA): TGTGCCAGCTCACCGCAGGGCGGGGAGACCCAGTACTTC. It translates to CASSPQGGETQYF.